Listed below are T cell receptor beta chains from one sample, sequenced in a study of radiotherapy plus CTLA-4 blockade in lung cancer. Some clones are missing from TCRdb's copy, which holds only in-frame ones; the method was immunoSEQ multiplex PCR. Of some 50,000 clones listed, approximately 76% are singletons. Sequences were derived from peripheral blood, sampled from a patient treated with radiotherapy plus ipilimumab. The receptors come from a human donor with non-small cell lung cancer who had stable disease on radiotherapy plus ipilimumab. The CDR3 runs from the conserved cysteine through the conserved F or W. D genes are given only for firm matches. Only part of the rows carry a size: once, few, many, or a class if the clone is expanded.

>NA|few|TRBJ1-2|TRBV7-3
TGTGCCAGCAGCTTAGGGGGAGACTATGGCTACACCTTC
CASSLGGDYGYTF
>NA|NA|TRBJ2-7|TRBV7-2
TGTGCCAGCAGCTTGGGAGTGGGGCCCTCCTACGAGCAGTACTTC
CASSLGVGPSYEQYF
>NA|NA|TRBJ1-1|TRBV9
TGTGCCAGCAGCGGTCCGGCAGGCAACACTGAAGCTTTCTTT
CASSGPAGNTEAFF
>TRBD1|NA|TRBJ2-2|TRBV7-9
TGTGCCAGCAGCCCCGGGACAGGGACCAGGGGGGAGCTGTTTTTT
CASSPGTGTRGELFF
>TRBD1|once|TRBJ1-2|TRBV30
TGTGCCTGGAGCGGCTCAGGGGGCTATGGCTACACCTTC
CAWSGSGGYGYTF
>TRBD1|NA|TRBJ1-4|TRBV4-1
TGCGCCAGCAGCCAGCTAGGGACAGGGAGGATTGAAAAACTGTTTTTT
CASSQLGTGRIEKLFF
>NA|NA|TRBJ1-2|TRBV6-5
TGTGCCAGCAGTCCCCAGGGGCTTGCTAACTATGGCTACACCTTC
CASSPQGLANYGYTF
>TRBD2|NA|TRBJ2-3|TRBV27
TGTGCCAGCAGCCTCGGACTAGCTACAGATACGCAGTATTTT
CASSLGLATDTQYF
>NA|NA|TRBJ2-7|TRBV5-1
TGCGCCAGCAGCTTCGACCCGGGACTGGGAGATGGCGAGCAGTACTTC
CASSFDPGLGDGEQYF
>NA|NA|TRBJ2-2|TRBV25-1
TGTGCCAGCAGTGATCGACTTCGCACCGGGGAGCTGTTTTTT
CASSDRLRTGELFF
>TRBD1|NA|TRBJ2-7|TRBV5-6
TGTGCCAGCAGCCCAAAAGGGGGCTCGACAGACCTGGGGTACGAGCAGTACTTC
CASSPKGGSTDLGYEQYF
>NA|NA|TRBJ1-1|TRBV13
TGTGCCAGCAGCTTAAGACGCACCCGGTACACTGAAGCTTTCTTT
CASSLRRTRYTEAFF
>NA|NA|TRBJ2-5|TRBV6-5
TGTGCCAGCAGTTTAGTGGGCTGGGAGACCCAGTACTTC
CASSLVGWETQYF
>TRBD1|few|TRBJ1-4|TRBV2
TGTGCCGAAGGACAGGGAGCTAATGAAAAACTGTTTTTT
CAEGQGANEKLFF
>NA|NA|TRBJ1-5|TRBV9
TGTGCCAGCAGCGTAGACGTTGGACGGGATCAGCCCCAGCATTTT
CASSVDVGRDQPQHF
>NA|NA|TRBJ1-1|TRBV6-6
TGTGCCAGCAGTTACCCGAGTGGCACTGAAGCTTTCTTT
CASSYPSGTEAFF
>TRBD2|NA|TRBJ2-3|TRBV13
TGTGCCAGCAGTTCAGGCCGTAGCGGGGCCGCCACGCAGTATTTT
CASSSGRSGAATQYF
>TRBD1|NA|TRBJ1-1|TRBV29-1
TGCAGCGTCGCCGGGACAGGGGGCGGATTGAACACTGAAGCTTTCTTT
CSVAGTGGGLNTEAFF
>NA|NA|TRBJ1-5|TRBV10-2
TGCGCCAGCAGTGAGTCCCGGGGCTCCAATCAGCCCCAGCATTTT
CASSESRGSNQPQHF
>NA|few|TRBJ2-5|TRBV19
TGTGCCAGTAGTATTTCGGCCGTGGGGGAGACCCAGTACTTC
CASSISAVGETQYF
>TRBD2|once|TRBJ2-2|TRBV29-1
TGCAGCGTTGGTCCTAGCGGGGTAACCGGGGAGCTGTTTTTT
CSVGPSGVTGELFF
>NA|NA|TRBJ1-5|TRBV4-1
TGCGCCAGCAGCCAAGAGGCGGCAGGTGTACATCAGCCCCAGCATTTT
CASSQEAAGVHQPQHF
>NA|NA|TRBJ1-1|TRBV7-2
TGTGCCAGCAGCTTACAGCTCAGTTTGAACACTGAAGCTTTCTTT
CASSLQLSLNTEAFF
>NA|NA|TRBJ2-1|TRBV2
TGTGCCAGCAGTGAAGTGGGTGAGCAGTTCTTC
CASSEVGEQFF
>TRBD2|few|TRBJ2-3|TRBV25-1
TGTGCCAGCAGTGACCCCGCACGACTAGCGGGGGGATCAGATACGCAGTATTTT
CASSDPARLAGGSDTQYF
>NA|NA|TRBJ2-7|TRBV5-1
TGCGCCAGCAGCCTCAGCGAAGGGTACGAGCAGTACTTC
CASSLSEGYEQYF
>TRBD1|once|TRBJ2-2|TRBV27
TGTGCCAGCAGTTTTGACAGGGGAATGAACACCGGGGAGCTGTTTTTT
CASSFDRGMNTGELFF
>NA|NA|TRBJ2-3|TRBV6-1
TGTGCCAGCATTACGGAGGTGGACGGTCGCAGTACGCAGTATTTT
CASITEVDGRSTQYF
>NA|NA|TRBJ2-6|TRBV5-6
TGTGCCAGCAGCTTTGGGGGAACTGGGGCCAACGTCCTGACTTTC
CASSFGGTGANVLTF
>TRBD1|NA|TRBJ2-5|TRBV28
TGTGCCAGCAGTTCCGGGACAGGGAGAGAGACCCAGTACTTC
CASSSGTGRETQYF
>TRBD1|NA|TRBJ1-6|TRBV2
TGTGCCAGGGGACAGAATTCACCCCTCCACTTT
CARGQNSPLHF
>TRBD1|few|TRBJ1-6|TRBV6-6
TGTGCCAGCAGTCCGTCCCCGGGACAGAATTCACCCCTCCACTTT
CASSPSPGQNSPLHF
>TRBD1|NA|TRBJ2-7|TRBV5-8
TGTGCCAGCAGCCGGGTTGGGACAGGCCTCTTC
CASSRVGTGLF
>TRBD2|NA|TRBJ2-1|TRBV27
TGTGCCAGCAGTTTCGGGGGGAAGCAGTTCTTC
CASSFGGKQFF
>TRBD2|NA|TRBJ2-2|TRBV5-1
TGCGCCAGCAGCCATGGCGGGGGGCAGACCGGGGAGCTGTTTTTT
CASSHGGGQTGELFF
>NA|NA|TRBJ1-2|TRBV19
TGTGCCAGTAGCGACACAGGTGGAGGGGTCCTGAACTATGGCTACACCTTC
CASSDTGGGVLNYGYTF
>NA|NA|TRBJ1-5|TRBV28
TGTGCCAGCAGTTTACCCAACCAGCCCCAGCATTTT
CASSLPNQPQHF
>TRBD1|few|TRBJ1-2|TRBV4-3
TGCGCCAGCAGCCAAGGGCAGGGGGAAGCCGGCTACACCTTC
CASSQGQGEAGYTF
>NA|NA|TRBJ2-4|TRBV5-1
TGCGCCAGCAGCTCCGGGATAGTACCTTCCAAAAACATTCAGTACTTC
CASSSGIVPSKNIQYF
>TRBD2|NA|TRBJ2-2|TRBV4-3
TGCGCCAGCAGCCTAGCTCTAGCGGGGGCTACGAACACCGGGGAGCTGTTTTTT
CASSLALAGATNTGELFF
>NA|NA|TRBJ2-1|TRBV6-6
TGTGCCAGCAGTTACTCCGGTCCTTACAATGAGCAGTTCTTC
CASSYSGPYNEQFF
>TRBD1|NA|TRBJ1-6|TRBV28
TGTGCCAGCAGAGCCGGGGACAGGCGGTACTCCTATAATTCACCCCTCCACTTT
CASRAGDRRYSYNSPLHF
>NA|NA|TRBJ2-5|TRBV5-4
TGTGCCAGTTCTGATCCCAGGAAACAAGAGACCCAGTACTTC
CASSDPRKQETQYF
>TRBD1|NA|TRBJ1-2|TRBV14
TGTGCCAGCAGCCAAGCCGGGACAGGACTATATGGCTACACCTTC
CASSQAGTGLYGYTF
>TRBD1|once|TRBJ1-6|TRBV19
TGTGCCAGTAGTAATCGGGACAGGGGATCAAGCTCCTATAATTCACCCCTCCACTTT
CASSNRDRGSSSYNSPLHF
>NA|NA|TRBJ1-5|TRBV19
TGTGCCAGCAGGCCCGGGGGCAATCAGCCCCAGCATTTT
CASRPGGNQPQHF
>NA|NA|TRBJ2-1|TRBV13
TGTGCCAGCAGCTTAGGGGGGCGGGGAGCTACCTACAATGAGCAGTTCTTC
CASSLGGRGATYNEQFF
>TRBD2|once|TRBJ2-1|TRBV10-3
TGTGCCATCAGTAGTGCTAGCGGGGGGTCTCGGAATGAGCAGTTCTTC
CAISSASGGSRNEQFF
>NA|NA|TRBJ2-7|TRBV10-3
TGTGCCATCAGTGACGCCGGGACAAGAGCCTACGAGCAGTACTTC
CAISDAGTRAYEQYF
>NA|NA|TRBJ1-2|TRBV18
TGTGCCAGCTCTTCCATGGACTATGGCTACACCTTC
CASSSMDYGYTF
>NA|NA|TRBJ2-2|TRBV7-8
TGTGCCAGCAGCCGACGGACCGGGGAGCTGTTTTTT
CASSRRTGELFF
>NA|NA|TRBJ2-1|TRBV14
TGTGCCAGCAGCTTAGGTGGGGGCCAGTTCTTC
CASSLGGGQFF
>NA|NA|TRBJ1-3|TRBV6-6
TGTGCCAGCAGTTACTCCCAAGGCTCTGGAAACACCATATATTTT
CASSYSQGSGNTIYF